These 15 T cell receptor beta chains share one sample of origin, sequenced in a study of T cell clonality in common variable immunodeficiency. Overall study results and limits: Reportedly, TCR beta sequences from common variable immunodeficiency showed fewer deletions and N-nucleotide insertions.

The repertoire was sequenced with immunoSEQ multiplex PCR; TCRdb's copy has only in-frame clones and lacks some. The specimen has 15,000 to 20,000 clones, none found just once. The antigens these receptors bind are not known. Sequencing used peripheral blood mononuclear cells. These receptors were taken from a human donor with common variable immunodeficiency.

To note about this clone: The read ends 3 residues before the CDR3 terminus; that terminus is restored from the germline J gene. V usage is TRBV7-9 and J usage is TRBJ1-4, with D possibly TRBD1 on 6 matching bases. V lost 3 bases, J lost 7 bases, and 12 bases lay in between. CDR1 is SEHNR, CDR2 FQNEAQ, per germline (reference sequence). CDR3 length: 14 amino acids. The CDR3 protein is CASSLGAIGEKLFF. CDR3 DNA (partial): TGTGCCAGCAGCTTGGGGGCGATCGGTGAAAAA.

This clone is deemed medium-sized. The chain's CDR3 is CASSKTSGQGSTDTQYF. CDR3 bases read: TGTGCCAGTAGTAAGACCTCGGGACAGGGGAGCACAGATACG. The V and J genes are TRBV19 and TRBJ2-3, with 10 bases lining up with TRBD1. The read terminates 3 residues before the CDR3 end, so the remaining end is supplied by the germline J gene. The CDR3 sequence is 17 residues long. The J segment lost 0 bases and the V segment lost 4 bases, leaving 7 bases of the junction unmatched. The V gene's germline CDR1 is LNHDA and CDR2 SQIVND (reference sequence). Variable domain in full (rest from reference TRBV19 and TRBJ2-3): DGGITQSPKYLFRKEGQNVTLSCEQNLNHDAMYWYRQDPGQGLRLIYYSQIVNDFQKGDIAEGYSVSREKKESFPLTVTSAQKNPTAFYLCASSKTSGQGSTDTQYFGPGTRLTVL.

Comments on this clone: The CDR3 extends 3 residues past the end of the read, so its final part is completed from the germline J gene. The V call is TRBV7-6, the J call TRBJ2-5; 7 positions agree with TRBD2. The length of the CDR3 is 15 residues. Germline V gene sequence: CDR1 SGHVS, CDR2 FNYEAQ. V lost 8 bases, J lost 2 bases, and 11 bases stayed unmatched. CDR3: CASGPGWGGQETQYF. The sequenced part of the CDR3 DNA is TGTGCCAGCGGACCGGGATGGGGGGGTCAAGAGACC.

With respect to this clone: The missing CDR3 end, 3 residues past where the read stops, is filled in from the germline J gene. The genes are TRBV7-2 and TRBJ1-2, with 7 bases lining up with TRBD1. This CDR3 contains 16 residues. Germline V lookup: CDR1 SGHTA, CDR2 FQGNSA. J was trimmed by 0 bases and V by 0 bases; bases with no gene match: 4. The CDR3 region is CASSLAPGTANYGYTF. The CDR3 bases that were read are TGTGCCAGCAGCTTAGCCCCCGGGACAGCTAACTATGGC.

This clone came up a few times. The read ends 3 residues before the CDR3 terminus; that terminus is restored from the germline J gene. The rearrangement joins TRBV7-2 to TRBJ1-2; 7 nucleotides line up with TRBD1. V dropped 5 bases and J dropped 4; count of bases not matched to a gene: 4. The CDR3 has 13 amino acids. Germline lookup yields CDR1 SGHTA and CDR2 FQGNSA. CDR3 region: CASSTGQFYGYTF. Partial CDR3 DNA: TGTGCCAGCAGCACGGGACAGTTCTATGGC. Variable domain in full (rest from reference TRBV7-2 and TRBJ1-2): GAGVSQSPSNKVTEKGKDVELRCDPISGHTALYWYRQSLGQGLEFLIYFQGNSAPDKSGLPSDRFSAERTGGSVSTLTIQRTQQEDSAVYLCASSTGQFYGYTFGSGTRLTVV.

This clone was counted between two and nine times. CDR3 in amino acids: CASRLQGYEQYF. CDR3 DNA, as far as it was read: TGCGCCAGCAGACTACAGGGATACGAG. This sequence joins TRBV5-1 and TRBJ2-7; possible D gene TRBD1, 6 bases. The observed sequence ends 3 residues before the CDR3 terminus, with the missing tail filled in from the germline J gene. CDR3 length: 12 residues. Trimming pared 5 bases from V and 4 bases from J, leaving 10 bases between. The germline V gene encodes CDR1 SGHRS and CDR2 YFSETQ.

In the case of this clone: The CDR3 end falls 3 residues outside the read, so it is completed with the germline J gene. This chain links TRBV6-1 with TRBJ2-7; 10 bases agree with TRBD2. Trimming cost V 3 bases and J 6 bases; bases outside gene matches: 8. The CDR3 has 15 amino acids. CDR1 and CDR2 from the germline V gene are MNHNS and SASEGT. The DNA read from the CDR3 is TGTGCCAGCAGTGATTTCCTAGCGGGAGTAGGCGAG. This gives the protein CASSDFLAGVGE. From start to end, the CDR3 is CASSDFLAGVGEQYF.

This clone was counted a few times. The read finishes 3 residues shy of the CDR3 end, and the germline J gene is used to complete it. The V call is TRBV5-1, the J call TRBJ1-4, with D maybe TRBD1 (6 bases). V lost 8 bases to trimming and J lost 0 bases, with 11 bases between them. Germline V CDR1 and CDR2: SGHRS, YFSETQ. The CDR3 contains 14 residues. CDR3 DNA, as far as it was read: TGCGCCAGTGCGGAGGGGGCAACTAATGAAAAA. Translating it yields CASAEGATNEK. The full CDR3 reads CASAEGATNEKLFF.

This clone was seen a few times. The missing CDR3 end, 3 residues past where the read stops, is filled in from the germline J gene. The genes are TRBV19 and TRBJ1-1; a weak D match, TRBD1 (6 bases). This CDR3 region has 12 residues. Between the trimmed V and J ends, which lost 9 bases and 6 bases, there was a span of 14 bases. Germline V lookup: CDR1 LNHDA, CDR2 SQIVND (reference sequence). This chain's CDR3 is CARRRGGAEAFF. The CDR3 DNA, read in part, is TGTGCCAGGAGGAGGGGGGGGGCTGAA.

Only a few counts were recorded for this clone. The sequence runs out 3 residues before the end of the CDR3; the remainder is reconstructed from the germline J gene. The chain employs TRBV6-2 or TRBV6-3 and TRBJ2-7; 7 bases map to TRBD1. This CDR3 has 15 residues. CDR1 and CDR2 from the germline V gene are MNHEY and SVGEGT. The V and J ends lost 0 bases and 5 bases, in that order; junction bases with no gene match: 7. The sequenced part of the CDR3 DNA is TGTGCCAGCAGTTACTCCTTTTGGACAGGTGACGAG. It translates to CASSYSFWTGDE. The entire CDR3 protein is CASSYSFWTGDEQYF.

As concerns this clone: The read ends 3 residues early relative to the CDR3; the germline J gene fills the gap. The V gene is TRBV5-6, the J gene TRBJ2-4; 11 bases are a match to TRBD1. The CDR3 spans 15 residues. Losses at the gene ends were 1 base for V and 6 bases for J; bases not matched to a gene: 3. Germline CDR1 and CDR2: SGHDT and YYEEEE. CDR3 sequence: CASSLTGQGGNIQYF. CDR3 DNA, as far as it was read: TGTGCCAGCAGCTTGACGGGACAGGGGGGAAACATT.

To note about this clone: The read ends 3 residues before the CDR3 terminus; that terminus is restored from the germline J gene. V is TRBV20-1 and J is TRBJ1-6, with TRBD1 matching 8 bases. Trimming at V came to 3 bases and at J to 7 bases, leaving 5 bases not matched to a gene. CDR3 length: 14 amino acids. Looked up from germline, CDR1 is DFQATT and CDR2 is SNEGSKA (reference sequence). CDR3 amino acids: CSARTGEGNSPLHF. CDR3 DNA (partial): TGCAGTGCTAGGACAGGGGAAGGGAATTCACCC.

Only a few counts were recorded for this clone. The CDR3 is cut off 3 residues early in the read; its end comes from the germline J gene. This chain uses TRBV5-1 with TRBJ2-7; the D is unclear. Trimming removed 0 bases from V and 5 bases from J, with 9 bases in between. CDR1 is SGHRS, CDR2 YFSETQ, per germline. This CDR3 is 13 amino acids long. The CDR3 DNA, read in part, is TGCGCCAGCAGCTTGGAAGGGTCCCACGAG. As protein: CASSLEGSHE. The whole CDR3 region reads CASSLEGSHEQYF.

Of note for this clone: The CDR3 end is not reached by the read, which stops 3 residues before it; the germline J gene fills it in. The chain links TRBV7-2 to TRBJ1-2, with a possible D match to TRBD1 (6 bases). CDR3 length: 14 residues. Trimming cost V 3 bases and J 2 bases, with 10 bases left between them. Germline assignment: CDR1 SGHTA and CDR2 FQGNSA. The covered CDR3 bases are TGTGCCAGCAGCTTTGGGCAGGGGAACTATGGC. Translation gives CASSFGQGNYG. The whole CDR3 protein is CASSFGQGNYGYTF.

A note on this clone: The read ends 3 residues shy of where the CDR3 ends; the end is completed using the germline J gene. The chain links TRBV5-1 to TRBJ2-5; the match to TRBD1 covers 7 bases. Trimming removed 9 bases from V and 1 base from J; junction bases left unmatched: 9. Germline V lookup: CDR1 SGHRS, CDR2 YFSETQ. This CDR3 region has 14 residues. The covered CDR3 bases are TGCGCCACCCGGGACAGCATCTTCCAAGAGACC. Translated, it gives CATRDSIFQET. Given in full, the CDR3 is CATRDSIFQETQYF.